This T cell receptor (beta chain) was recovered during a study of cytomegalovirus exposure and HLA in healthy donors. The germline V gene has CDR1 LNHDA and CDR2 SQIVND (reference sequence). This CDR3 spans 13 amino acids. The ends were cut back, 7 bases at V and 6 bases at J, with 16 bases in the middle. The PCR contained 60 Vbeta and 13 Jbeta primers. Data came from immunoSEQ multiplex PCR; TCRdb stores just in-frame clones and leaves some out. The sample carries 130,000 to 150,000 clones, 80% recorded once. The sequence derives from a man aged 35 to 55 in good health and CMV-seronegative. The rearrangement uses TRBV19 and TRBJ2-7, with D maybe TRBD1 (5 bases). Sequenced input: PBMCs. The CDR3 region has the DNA TGTGCCAGTACCCACAGGATTCCGGGCGAGCAGTACTTC. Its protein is CASTHRIPGEQYF.